This T cell receptor (beta chain) was sequenced for a study of CD8 T cells in ankylosing spondylitis. Study-wide findings and caveats: Researchers reportedly found disease-linked clones significantly enriched in matched ankylosing spondylitis synovial fluid. A motif in TCR beta, a set of several highly homologous variants, appeared characteristic of ankylosing spondylitis blood.

One entry per CDR3 protein results from TCRdb running MiXCR on the 5' RACE reads. This table holds roughly 440,000 distinct CDR3 sequences, about 15% found once. After removal of 6 bases from V and 0 bases from J, the junction contained 4 bases not matched to a gene. Germline V CDR1 and CDR2: SGHDT, YYEEEE. This CDR3 is built from 15 residues. Worth noting for this clonotype: Its antigen is unknown.

The specimen sequenced was blood, either unsorted or a sorted T cell fraction (not recorded which). The chain has TRBV5-6 and TRBJ2-2; 8 bases match TRBD2. The sequence was collected from a male donor with ankylosing spondylitis. CDR3 coding DNA: TGTGCCAGCAACCCGGGACTAGCGAACACCGGGGAGCTGTTTTTT. Translated, it gives CASNPGLANTGELFF.